This TCR beta chain was documented in a study of blood T cells in healthy people across ages. This clonotype has more than one count but fewer than ten. Through a sample-barcoded 5' primer and a J-beta primer mix, a second PCR was run for roughly 6 to 12 cycles. TCRdb itself ran the 5' RACE reads through MiXCR, one entry per CDR3 protein. The sample shows 1.5 million to 2 million distinct CDR3 sequences, roughly 50% of them seen only once. The authors drew around 9.4 milliliters of peripheral blood from each donor. This CDR3 has 17 amino acids. The V gene's germline CDR1 is MGHDK and CDR2 SYGVNS. Trimming cost V 0 bases and J 7 bases; bases outside gene matches: 11.

The chain recombines TRBV25-1 with TRBJ1-4; the match to TRBD1 covers 7 bases. The receptor was isolated from a woman in her 40s in good health. Sequenced sample: blood. The CDR3 sequence: CASSEYIARGLSEKLFF. The CDR3 nucleotides are TGTGCCAGCAGTGAATATATTGCCAGGGGGTTAAGTGAAAAACTGTTTTTT.